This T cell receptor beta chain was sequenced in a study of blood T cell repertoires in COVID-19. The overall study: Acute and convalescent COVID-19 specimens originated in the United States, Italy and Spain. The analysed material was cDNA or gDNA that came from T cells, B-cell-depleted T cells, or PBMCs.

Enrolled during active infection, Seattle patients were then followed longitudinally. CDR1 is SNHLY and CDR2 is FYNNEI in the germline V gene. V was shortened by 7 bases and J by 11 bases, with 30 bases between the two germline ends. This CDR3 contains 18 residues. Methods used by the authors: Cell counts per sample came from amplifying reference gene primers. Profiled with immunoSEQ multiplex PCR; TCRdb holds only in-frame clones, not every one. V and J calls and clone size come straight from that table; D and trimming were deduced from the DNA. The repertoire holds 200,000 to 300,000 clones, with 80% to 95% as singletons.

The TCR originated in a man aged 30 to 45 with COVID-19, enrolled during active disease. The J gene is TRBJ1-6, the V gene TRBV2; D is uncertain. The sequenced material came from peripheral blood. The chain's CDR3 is CASTYGGTYSYGLAPLHF. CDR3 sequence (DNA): TGTGCCAGCACATATGGTGGCACTTATTCATACGGGTTGGCACCCCTCCACTTT. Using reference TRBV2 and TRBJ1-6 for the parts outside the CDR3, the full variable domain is EPEVTQTPSHQVTQMGQEVILRCVPISNHLYFYWYRQILGQKVEFLVSFYNNEISEKSEIFDDQFSVERPDGSNFTLKIRSTKLEDSAMYFCASTYGGTYSYGLAPLHFGNGTRLTVT.